The TCR beta chain described here comes from a study of CD8+CD57+ T cells in acquired aplastic anemia. By flow cytometry, patients selected for sequencing had shown an expansion of CD8+CD57+ cells. The CDR3 covers 11 residues. Germline assignment: CDR1 DFQATT and CDR2 SNEGSKA (reference sequence). Trimming stripped 5 bases from V and 4 bases from J, with 8 bases between. Genomic DNA acted as the template from which TCR beta VDJ combination and CDR3 sequence profiling were carried out. TCRdb recomputed calls from the reads with MiXCR, one row per CDR3 protein. The sample records around 200,000 distinct CDR3 sequences, roughly 63% being singletons.

This sequence was found in a human donor with aplastic anemia. The sample comprised sorted CD4+, CD8+, or CD8+CD57+ T cells (not recorded which) from PBMCs. This chain joins TRBV20-1 and TRBJ2-5; the D is unclear. The chain's CDR3 is CSAGVGETQYF. In DNA form, the CDR3 reads TGCAGTGCTGGAGTCGGAGAGACCCAGTACTTC.